Below are 18 T cell receptor beta chains sequenced from a single sample in a study of cytomegalovirus exposure and HLA in healthy donors (dated by TCRdb to the late 2010s). The library was prepared using the immunoSEQ multiplex PCR assay. For the multiplex PCR, a mixture combining 60 forward primers for TCR Vbeta segments and 13 reverse primers for TCR Jbeta segments was used. Here the immuneACCESS table is served through TCRdb, limited to in-frame sequences with V and J called. Missing clones are a known gap in these copies; in checked studies unresolved V genes cover under half, and the rest lacks a known reason. The table for this sample records over 100,000 clones. Jointly, the top ten make up 3% to 4.5% of the sample. What was sequenced was PBMCs. Every receptor here comes from a man aged 25-40 years in good health and CMV-seronegative.

This chain links TRBV4-1 with TRBJ2-7, with 10 bases fitting TRBD2. V dropped 3 bases and J dropped 4; count of bases not matched to a gene: 9. CDR1 is MGHRA, CDR2 YSYEKL, per germline. This CDR3 region has 16 residues. Here the CDR3 reads CASSQSPAGGRYEQYF. CDR3 DNA sequence: TGCGCCAGCAGCCAGTCCCCAGCGGGGGGGCGATACGAGCAGTACTTC.

Points on this clone: One end of the junction does not line up with germline, which may come from a read error. The J gene is TRBJ1-1, the V gene TRBV7-9; 7 nucleotides match TRBD1. The V gene's germline CDR1 is SEHNR and CDR2 FQNEAQ (reference sequence). The CDR3 covers 15 residues. The CDR3 DNA sequence: TGTGCCAGCAGCTTAGTAGCAGGGGGGAACACTGGAGCTTTCTTT. Amino acids: CASSLVAGGNTGAFF.

CDR3 DNA sequence: TGTGCCACCAGCAGAGGCCCCGACAGGCTTTTCTCTGGAAACACCATATATTTT. Residues: CATSRGPDRLFSGNTIYF. The genes are TRBV15 and TRBJ1-3; D might be TRBD1 (6 bases). The CDR3 runs to 18 residues. Trimming left V 1 base short and J 0 bases short, with 16 bases between. The germline V gene has CDR1 LNHNV and CDR2 YYDKDF (reference sequence).

The rearrangement joins TRBV6-1 to TRBJ1-1, with 8 bases lining up with TRBD1. The CDR3 sequence is 12 residues long. Germline CDR1 is MNHNS and CDR2 is SASEGT. After removal of 5 bases from V and 7 bases from J, the junction contained 3 bases not matched to a gene. As DNA, the CDR3 is TGTGCCAGCAGTACACAGGGGGGTGAAGCTTTCTTT. This encodes CASSTQGGEAFF.

The chain joins TRBV5-1 to TRBJ2-7; D perhaps matches TRBD2 (5 bases). CDR3 length: 14 residues. Trimming left V 0 bases short and J 1 base short, with 8 bases between. Germline CDR1 SGHRS, CDR2 YFSETQ. The CDR3 is CASSLEAASYEQYF. CDR3 coding DNA: TGCGCCAGCAGCTTGGAAGCGGCGTCCTACGAGCAGTACTTC.

The chain carries TRBV5-6 and TRBJ1-2; a possible D gene is TRBD1 (6 bases). Trimming took off 1 base at V and 3 bases at J, with 16 bases between the two ends. This CDR3 has 16 residues. Germline V CDR1 and CDR2: SGHDT, YYEEEE. CDR3 amino acids: CASSLTPQGRDYGYTF. In DNA form, the CDR3 reads TGTGCCAGCAGCTTGACTCCCCAGGGGCGCGACTATGGCTACACCTTC.

This rearrangement joins TRBV7-9 to TRBJ1-3; D unresolved. The CDR3 runs to 13 residues. Trimming shortened V by 6 bases and J by 2 bases, and 8 bases separated the two germline ends. Germline lookup yields CDR1 SEHNR and CDR2 FQNEAQ (reference sequence). CDR3 residues: CASSSPPGNTIYF. The CDR3 region has the DNA TGTGCCAGCAGTTCTCCCCCTGGAAACACCATATATTTT.

The genes are TRBV7-3 and TRBJ2-3, with 10 bases lining up with TRBD2. V shed 5 bases and J 6 bases; nucleotides not matched to a gene: 11. Per germline, CDR1 SGHTA and CDR2 FQGTGA. This CDR3 comprises 16 residues. CDR3 sequence reads: CASSGNLAGGLDTQYF. In DNA, the CDR3 is TGTGCCAGCAGCGGCAACTTAGCGGGGGGCCTGGATACGCAGTATTTT.

The chain employs TRBV27 and TRBJ1-4, with 7 bases fitting TRBD1. The CDR3 has 15 residues. V was pared by 6 bases and J by 7 bases, with 11 bases of the junction left unmatched. The V gene's germline CDR1 is MNHEY and CDR2 SMNVEV (reference sequence). CDR3 amino acids: CASRPGQIGIEKLFF. DNA of the CDR3: TGTGCCAGCAGACCGGGACAGATCGGGATTGAAAAACTGTTTTTT.

The V gene is TRBV15, the J gene TRBJ1-1; TRBD1 aligns across 7 bases. The CDR3 has 12 residues. V gave up 1 base and J gave up 10 bases; unmatched junction bases: 3. Per germline, CDR1 LNHNV and CDR2 YYDKDF (reference sequence). CDR3 amino acids: CATSRVRDRAFF. Here the CDR3 DNA reads TGTGCCACCAGCAGAGTCCGGGACAGAGCTTTCTTT. The full variable domain, in which reference TRBV15 and TRBJ1-1 provide the parts outside the CDR3, is DAMVIQNPRYQVTQFGKPVTLSCSQTLNHNVMYWYQQKSSQAPKLLFHYYDKDFNNEADTPDNFQSRRPNTSFCFLDIRSPGLGDTAMYLCATSRVRDRAFFGQGTRLTVV.

V is TRBV5-1 and J is TRBJ2-1, with 7 bases identical to TRBD2. The germline V gene encodes CDR1 SGHRS and CDR2 YFSETQ. Losses at the gene ends were 4 bases for V and 1 base for J; bases not matched to a gene: 5. This CDR3 spans 15 amino acids. The CDR3 nucleotides read TGCGCCAGCAGCACAGTAGCGGGTTCCTACAATGAGCAGTTCTTC. It is translated as CASSTVAGSYNEQFF.

V gene TRBV5-4 combines with J gene TRBJ2-1, with TRBD1 identical over 7 bases. The CDR3 contains 15 residues. V shed 4 bases, J shed 6 bases, and the junction held 10 bases outside the gene matches. CDR1 and CDR2 from the germline V gene are SGHNT and YYREEE (reference sequence). CDR3 coding DNA: TGTGCCAGCAGCCCCCGGCAGGGGGATAGCAATGAGCAGTTCTTC. This codes for CASSPRQGDSNEQFF.

This rearrangement joins TRBV7-2 to TRBJ2-7, with D uncertain. Germline-derived CDR1 and CDR2 are SGHTA and FQGNSA. V gave up 0 bases and J gave up 0 bases, with 3 bases separating them. CDR3 length: 13 residues. The CDR3 DNA reads TGTGCCAGCAGCTTAGCTAGCTCCTACGAGCAGTACTTC. Its translation: CASSLASSYEQYF. Looking up the rest from reference TRBV7-2 and TRBJ2-7 gives the full variable domain: GAGVSQSPSNKVTEKGKDVELRCDPISGHTALYWYRQSLGQGLEFLIYFQGNSAPDKSGLPSDRFSAERTGGSVSTLTIQRTQQEDSAVYLCASSLASSYEQYFGPGTRLTVT.

The chain uses TRBV5-4 and TRBJ2-5; maybe TRBD2 (5 bases). Germline lookup yields CDR1 SGHNT and CDR2 YYREEE (reference sequence). This CDR3 has 14 residues. Trimming left V 4 bases short and J 0 bases short, with 10 bases between. The chain's CDR3 is CASSLLDYQETQYF. DNA for the CDR3: TGTGCCAGCAGCCTGCTGGACTACCAAGAGACCCAGTACTTC. Filled out from reference TRBV5-4 and TRBJ2-5, the complete variable domain reads ETGVTQSPTHLIKTRGQQVTLRCSSQSGHNTVSWYQQALGQGPQFIFQYYREEENGRGNFPPRFSGLQFPNYSSELNVNALELDDSALYLCASSLLDYQETQYFGPGTRLLVL.

Comments on this clone: At one of its ends the junction is not consistent with the germline gene, which may arise from a read error. V is TRBV2 and J is TRBJ1-2; 7 bases match TRBD1. Germline assignment: CDR1 SNHLY and CDR2 FYNNEI. The CDR3 is 15 residues long. DNA for the CDR3: TGTGCCGGCAGTGAAGGCCAGGGGGGTCACTATGGCTACACCTTC. Protein: CAGSEGQGGHYGYTF.

The chain recombines TRBV18 with TRBJ1-6, with 10 bases that match TRBD1. The germline V gene encodes CDR1 KGHSH and CDR2 LQKENI. This CDR3 contains 14 residues. Trimming took 5 bases from V and 7 from J; bases not matched to a gene: 2. This chain's CDR3 is CASSAGQGNSPLHF. CDR3 coding DNA: TGTGCCAGCTCAGCGGGACAGGGGAATTCACCCCTCCACTTT.

The chain combines TRBV14 with TRBJ2-5, with D perhaps TRBD1 (5 bases). From germline, CDR1 is SGHDN and CDR2 FVKESK. V lost 4 bases and J lost 5, with 17 bases in between. The CDR3 is 15 residues long. CDR3 nucleotides: TGTGCCAGCAGCCCTACAGGACGGCCCCCGGAGACCCAGTACTTC. Its protein is CASSPTGRPPETQYF. Looking up the rest from reference TRBV14 and TRBJ2-5 gives the full variable domain: EAGVTQFPSHSVIEKGQTVTLRCDPISGHDNLYWYRRVMGKEIKFLLHFVKESKQDESGMPNNRFLAERTGGTYSTLKVQPAELEDSGVYFCASSPTGRPPETQYFGPGTRLLVL.

The chain links TRBV11-1 to TRBJ1-1; D call uncertain. The ends were cut back, 1 base at V and 5 bases at J, with 8 bases in the middle. There are 13 residues in the CDR3. Germline-derived CDR1 and CDR2 are SGHAT and FQDESV (reference sequence). The CDR3 DNA reads as TGTGCCAGCAGCTTAGAGATCGGGACTGAAGCTTTCTTT. This codes for CASSLEIGTEAFF.